This T cell receptor (beta chain) emerged from a study of OX40 agonist ivuxolimab in advanced cancers. Regarding the research as a whole: Ivuxolimab was a fully human IgG2 agonistic monoclonal antibody targeting the costimulatory receptor OX40 (CD134). Intravenous ivuxolimab was administered to patients every 2 weeks at six dose levels: 0.01, 0.1, 0.3, 1.5, 3 and 10 mg/kg. Among the 52 dose-escalation patients, about 20 had hepatocellular carcinoma, 15 melanoma, 9 renal cell carcinoma and 9 head and neck cancer. In the dose-escalation cohort, approximately 82% of patients were male, and the mean age was around 65 years with a range of about 20 to 90. Patients were allowed to have had prior anti-PD-1, anti-PD-L1 or anti-CTLA-4 therapy, and 30% to 40% of the dose-escalation patients had previously received checkpoint inhibitors. Three dose-escalation patients achieved partial responses, one with hepatocellular carcinoma and two with cutaneous melanoma. The point of sequencing TCRbeta in the periphery was to test whether ivuxolimab changed TCR sequence diversity and drove clonal T-cell expansion. The monotherapy dose-escalation portion (N ≈ 57 patients) of the phase I ivuxolimab trial is reported in the paper.

Overall study results and their limits: After ivuxolimab, CD8+ T cells had more expanded clones than CD4+ T cells on average. Low levels of normalized T-cell clonal expansion were also seen in some patients who did not respond. The antigen specificity of the clonally expanded peripheral T cells was not determined. In the 0.1-3.0 mg/kg groups, partial responders were among the patients with the lowest normalized peripheral clonal expansion, particularly in CD8+ T cells. At doses from 0.1 to 3.0 mg/kg, clonal expansion was seen in both CD4+ and CD8+ blood T cells between baseline and week 6.

Remarks on this clone: Its antigen has not been determined. The sample holds no much larger clone one base away, and base qualities are not on file.

Patients with autoimmune disease history or receiving systemic immunosuppression were excluded from the trial. In every dose cohort, peripheral blood was drawn for TCR sequencing at baseline, cycle 4 day 1, and cycle 7 day 1. Samples were obtained from an open-label, multicenter, first-in-human phase I dose-escalation trial of ivuxolimab. Adults with locally advanced or metastatic melanoma, renal cell, hepatocellular, or head and neck squamous cell carcinoma were enrolled in the trial. Before TCR sequencing, CD4+ T cells and CD8+ T cells from peripheral blood were sorted into separate populations. The germline V gene provides CDR1 SGDLS and CDR2 YYNGEE. Reading from cysteine to phenylalanine, the CDR3 counts 15 amino acids. Only the CDR3 DNA is retained, 45 bases long and in frame from the first base. For this chain, trimming is 3 bases at the V end and 2 bases at the J end, and the number of junction bases without a gene match is 3.

Genomic DNA was extracted from sorted cells for sequencing of the TCRbeta CDR3 region. The immunoSEQ Assay was used for sequencing of TCRbeta CDR3 regions. The immuneACCESS repertoire file appears here via TCRdb, limited to in-frame rearrangements. These files lack a portion of the clones; in checked studies, under half of the deficit traces to unresolved V genes, and the cause of the others is not known. The sample table holds tens of thousands of clones, of which about nine tenths were seen once. Clones ranked in the top ten supply around 1.9% of the sample. The chain was built from TRBV9 and TRBJ2-7, with 12 central nucleotides matching TRBD2. Sample: CD4+ or CD8+ T cells sorted from blood, taken in a trial of the OX40 agonist ivuxolimab. This clonotype originated in an adult with an advanced solid tumor such as melanoma, head and neck, liver or kidney cancer. This receptor has the CDR3 CASSALAGGTYEQYF. The DNA is TGTGCCAGCAGCGCACTAGCGGGAGGCACCTACGAGCAGTACTTC.